The sequence of this T cell receptor beta chain was determined in a study of T cell responses to AZD1222 COVID-19 vaccine. Study-wide context: Doses given second, at about 4 or about 12 weeks, were pooled. Findings of the study overall: An increase in Spike-specific TCR breadth and depth was observed after two AZD1222 doses. Clonal diversity may have been underestimated, and the donors were mostly white British, with more females than males.

Generated by immunoSEQ multiplex PCR, the TCRdb table keeps only in-frame clones and is missing some. The top ten hold more than 13% of the sample, which has around 120,000 clones, approximately 92% seen once. A remark on this clone: Its antigen is not known.

From germline, CDR1 is SEHNR and CDR2 FQNEAQ (reference sequence). V was shortened by 5 bases and J by 7 bases, with 15 bases between the two germline ends. The CDR3 consists of 14 residues. This receptor was obtained from an adult in good health. Sequences were derived from peripheral blood, sampled on day 0 of AZD1222 vaccination. This sequence joins TRBV7-9 and TRBJ1-5, with a weak D call TRBD1 (5 bases). The chain's CDR3 is CASSHTPGDQPQHF. The DNA of the CDR3 is TGTGCCAGCAGCCACACCCCCGGGGACCAGCCCCAGCATTTT. Full variable domain (missing parts from reference TRBV7-9 and TRBJ1-5): DTGVSQNPRHKITKRGQNVTFRCDPISEHNRLYWYRQTLGQGPEFLTYFQNEAQLEKSRLLSDRFSAERPKGSFSTLEIQRTEQGDSAMYLCASSHTPGDQPQHFGDGTRLSIL.